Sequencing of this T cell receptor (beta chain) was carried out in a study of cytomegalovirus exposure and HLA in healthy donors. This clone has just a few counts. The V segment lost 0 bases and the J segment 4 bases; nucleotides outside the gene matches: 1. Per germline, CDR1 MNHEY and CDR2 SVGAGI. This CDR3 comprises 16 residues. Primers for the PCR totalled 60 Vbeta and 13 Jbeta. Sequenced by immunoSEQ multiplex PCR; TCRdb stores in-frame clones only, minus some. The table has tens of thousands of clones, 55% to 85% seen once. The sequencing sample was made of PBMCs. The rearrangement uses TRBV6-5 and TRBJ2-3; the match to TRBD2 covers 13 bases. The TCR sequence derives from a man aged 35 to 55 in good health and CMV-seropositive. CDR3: CASSYSGTSGADTQYF. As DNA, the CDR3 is TGTGCCAGCAGTTACTCCGGGACTAGCGGGGCAGATACGCAGTATTTT.